Listed below are T cell receptor beta chains from one sample, sequenced in a study of regulatory T cells in long-lasting Graves disease. A single record per CDR3 protein comes from TCRdb applying MiXCR to the multiplex PCR reads. Of 350,000 to 450,000 distinct CDR3 sequences in the sample, about an eighth were seen once. These data also formed part of another study, on T cells in Graves' hyperthyroidism and ophthalmopathy.

Specimen: peripheral blood mononuclear cells (PBMCs), collected at new diagnosis, from a patient treated with antithyroid drugs. The origin of the receptors is a woman younger than 35 with Graves disease. Both conserved end residues are part of each CDR3. The D gene is left open where the match is weak. The size field is filled for only some rows; it gives once, few, many or a size class.

J | size | D | V | CDR3 | DNA
TRBJ2-5 | - | TRBD2 | TRBV12-3/TRBV12-4 | CASWASGRAGETQYF | TGTGCCAGCTGGGCTAGCGGGAGGGCCGGGGAGACCCAGTACTTC
TRBJ1-1 | many | TRBD1 | TRBV7-2 | CASSQRGQGRTEAFF | TGTGCCAGCAGCCAGCGAGGACAGGGTAGGACTGAAGCTTTCTTT
TRBJ2-5 | many | TRBD1 | TRBV2 | CASSVGGGRPSEETQYF | TGTGCCAGCAGTGTAGGGGGCGGCCGGCCGTCGGAGGAGACCCAGTACTTC
TRBJ2-7 | few | - | TRBV16 | CASSHDTRPYEQYF | TGTGCCAGCAGCCATGACACTCGACCCTACGAGCAGTACTTC
TRBJ2-2 | many | - | TRBV29-1 | CSVGGLPNTGELFF | TGCAGCGTTGGGGGTCTGCCCAACACCGGGGAGCTGTTTTTT
TRBJ2-1 | few | - | TRBV10-3 | CAISSPGLAHEQFF | TGTGCCATCAGCTCCCCGGGCCTAGCCCATGAGCAGTTCTTC
TRBJ1-4 | many | - | TRBV7-8 | CASSSAGSAFEKLFF | TGTGCCAGCAGCTCTGCCGGGTCTGCCTTTGAAAAACTGTTTTTT
TRBJ2-5 | - | TRBD1 | TRBV4-1 | CASSLTGNQETQYF | TGCGCCAGCAGCCTGACAGGGAACCAAGAGACCCAGTACTTC
TRBJ2-3 | - | TRBD2 | TRBV3-1 | CASSQEESGRSVTQYF | TGTGCCAGCAGCCAAGAGGAAAGCGGGAGATCGGTTACGCAGTATTTT
TRBJ2-5 | many | TRBD2 | TRBV10-1 | CASSEGLEETQYF | TGCGCCAGCAGTGAGGGACTAGAAGAGACCCAGTACTTC
TRBJ2-2 | - | TRBD1 | TRBV15 | CATSRDGQGGYINTGELFF | TGTGCCACCAGCAGGGACGGACAGGGAGGATACATAAACACCGGGGAGCTGTTTTTT
TRBJ1-1 | - | - | TRBV27 | CASSWGNEQFFGTEAFF | -
TRBJ1-1 | many | - | TRBV6-4 | CASSDEQGEAFF | TGTGCCAGCAGTGACGAACAGGGAGAAGCTTTCTTT
TRBJ2-1 | - | TRBD2 | TRBV6-1 | CASNLAGSSYNEQFF | TGTGCCAGCAATCTAGCGGGCAGCTCCTACAATGAGCAGTTCTTC
TRBJ2-6 | many | - | TRBV7-2 | CASSFTGANVLTF | TGTGCCAGCAGCTTCACCGGGGCCAACGTCCTGACTTTC
TRBJ1-1 | many | - | TRBV5-1 | CASSSQGRDTEAFF | TGCGCCAGCAGTAGTCAAGGCCGGGACACTGAAGCTTTCTTT
TRBJ1-4 | many | - | TRBV10-3 | CAISQPGVAEEEKLFF | TGTGCCATCAGCCAGCCAGGTGTCGCCGAAGAGGAGAAACTGTTTTTT
TRBJ2-1 | many | TRBD2 | TRBV7-3 | CASSPMGGNTYNEQFF | TGTGCCAGCAGCCCCATGGGGGGGAATACCTACAATGAGCAGTTCTTC
TRBJ2-3 | many | TRBD1 | TRBV15 | CATSRDEPGQRGDTQYF | TGTGCCACCAGCAGAGATGAACCGGGACAGAGAGGAGATACGCAGTATTTT
TRBJ2-6 | many | - | TRBV10-1 | CASGESGANVLTF | TGCGCCAGCGGCGAGTCCGGGGCCAACGTCCTGACTTTC
TRBJ2-1 | - | TRBD2 | TRBV30 | CAWSVVVSGGYNEQFF | TGTGCCTGGAGTGTTGTGGTGTCGGGAGGCTACAATGAGCAGTTCTTC
TRBJ2-7 | - | - | TRBV5-6 | CASSLVGSVYEQYF | TGTGCCAGCAGCTTGGTCGGGAGCGTCTACGAGCAGTACTTC
TRBJ2-5 | few | - | TRBV27 | CASSLRDQYF | TGTGCCAGCAGTTTAAGGGACCAGTACTTC
TRBJ1-1 | many | - | TRBV2 | CASSDGRGRTEAFF | TGTGCCAGCAGTGATGGCAGGGGTAGGACTGAAGCTTTCTTT
TRBJ1-6 | many | TRBD1 | TRBV20-1 | CSASGRGGGLGTRSPLHF | TGCAGTGCTAGTGGGCGCGGAGGGGGCCTAGGTACTCGTTCACCCCTCCACTTT
TRBJ1-5 | many | TRBD1 | TRBV2 | CASKQGARNQPQHF | TGTGCCAGCAAACAGGGGGCGCGCAATCAGCCCCAGCATTTT
TRBJ2-4 | many | - | TRBV10-1 | CASSAGPGNIQYF | TGCGCCAGCAGCGCGGGACCTGGAAACATTCAGTACTTC
TRBJ1-2 | few | - | TRBV6-2/TRBV6-3 | CASSEFGDAYYGYTF | TGTGCCAGCAGTGAATTCGGGGACGCATACTATGGCTACACCTTC
TRBJ1-1 | many | - | TRBV6-2/TRBV6-3 | CASSLQPISTEAFF | TGTGCCAGCAGCCTACAGCCCATCTCAACTGAAGCTTTCTTT
TRBJ2-7 | - | - | TRBV7-9 | CASSQGWGNEQYF | TGTGCCAGCAGCCAAGGGTGGGGCAACGAGCAGTACTTC
TRBJ2-1 | many | - | TRBV20-1 | CSARTGVIGEQFF | TGCAGTGCTAGAACGGGAGTGATAGGTGAGCAGTTCTTC
TRBJ1-5 | - | - | TRBV6-1 | CASSDSNSNQPQHF | TGTGCCAGCAGCGACAGTAATAGCAATCAGCCCCAGCATTTT
TRBJ1-4 | - | - | TRBV4-1 | CASSITNEKLFF | TGCGCCAGCAGCATCACGAATGAAAAACTGTTTTTT
TRBJ1-1 | - | TRBD1 | TRBV25-1 | CASRGGAGTEAFF | TGTGCCAGCCGAGGGGGCGCTGGCACTGAGGCTTTCTTT
TRBJ2-2 | many | - | TRBV20-1 | CSAPGDGELFF | TGCAGTGCGCCAGGTGACGGGGAGCTGTTTTTT
TRBJ1-1 | many | - | TRBV20-1 | CSASRGNTEAFF | TGCAGTGCTTCCAGGGGTAACACTGAAGCTTTCTTT
TRBJ1-3 | many | TRBD1 | TRBV7-9 | CAGAQGLSGNTIYF | TGTGCCGGGGCACAGGGGCTCTCTGGAAACACCATATATTTT